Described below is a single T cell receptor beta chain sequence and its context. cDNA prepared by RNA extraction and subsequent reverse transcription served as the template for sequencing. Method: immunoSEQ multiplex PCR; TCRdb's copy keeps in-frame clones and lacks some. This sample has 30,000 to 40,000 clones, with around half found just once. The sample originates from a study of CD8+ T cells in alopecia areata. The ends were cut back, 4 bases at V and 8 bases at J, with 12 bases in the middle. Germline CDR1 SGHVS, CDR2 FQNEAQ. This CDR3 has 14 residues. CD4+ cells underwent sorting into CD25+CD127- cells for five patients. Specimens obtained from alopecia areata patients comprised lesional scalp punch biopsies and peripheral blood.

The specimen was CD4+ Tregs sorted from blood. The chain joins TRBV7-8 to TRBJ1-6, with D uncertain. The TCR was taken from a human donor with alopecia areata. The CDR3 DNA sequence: TGTGCCAGCAGCTATCAGGCCCTGGATTCACCCCTCCACTTT. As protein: CASSYQALDSPLHF.